This entry features one T cell receptor (beta chain) sequence. Its antigen remains unidentified. The PCR used 52 TRBV and 13 TRBJ primers. Measured with immunoSEQ multiplex PCR; TCRdb has only the in-frame clones, and not every one. The sample contains about 15,000 clones, more than 85% of which appear only once. Germline V gives CDR1 MGHRA, CDR2 YSYEKL. The V and J ends lost 4 bases and 0 bases, in that order; junction bases with no gene match: 8. The CDR3 totals 17 residues. These data come from a study of regulatory T cells. Regarding the study as a whole: Control CD8+ cells showed a nonsignificant trend toward higher Shannon entropy than patient CD8+ cells. Skewed V and J usage and few unique V-J pairs marked patient repertoires, most in Tregs.

At testing, patients were 2 to 39 years old, with reduced naive and increased memory T-cell proportions. The source of this sequence is a person aged 18 to 35 with CD3G deficiency. The sample consisted of CD8+ T cells sorted from blood. This chain connects TRBV4-1 to TRBJ2-1, with 8 bases identical to TRBD2. CDR3 nucleotides: TGCGCCAGCAGCCTCCACTATAGCGGGGACTCCTACAATGAGCAGTTCTTC. Amino acid sequence: CASSLHYSGDSYNEQFF.